The 29 T cell receptor beta chains below come from one sample, sequenced in a study of type 1 regulatory T cells. Antigens for these TCRs are unknown. Each CDR3 protein gets one entry after TCRdb re-called the reads with MiXCR. The sample lists roughly 71,000 distinct CDR3 sequences, around 21% occurring once. Study-level points and caveats: Tr1 cells had a more restricted TCR repertoire than non-Tr1 cells.

The sequenced sample consisted of cultured type 1 regulatory T (Tr1) cells, either the whole culture or a sorted fraction (not recorded which). The receptors here all came from a human donor in good health.

This clonotype was observed a handful of times. The chain links TRBV5-1 to TRBJ1-2; TRBD1 matches 9 bases. Trimming cost V 5 bases and J 7 bases; bases outside gene matches: 12. This CDR3 has 15 residues. Germline V gives CDR1 SGHRS, CDR2 YFSETQ. DNA for the CDR3: TGCGCCAGCAGGCCCAGGACAGGGGATTATGCTGGCTACACCTTC. Translated, it gives CASRPRTGDYAGYTF. Full variable domain (remainder filled in from reference TRBV5-1 and TRBJ1-2): KAGVTQTPRYLIKTRGQQVTLSCSPISGHRSVSWYQQTPGQGLQFLFEYFSETQRNKGNFPGRFSGRQFSNSRSEMNVSTLELGDSALYLCASRPRTGDYAGYTFGSGTRLTVV.

This clonotype showed up just a few times. The rearrangement links TRBV7-2 to TRBJ2-5, with D possibly TRBD2 on 6 matching bases. V lost 7 bases and J 3 bases, leaving 12 bases between the germline ends. CDR1 and CDR2 from the germline V gene are SGHTA and FQGNSA. The CDR3 has 13 amino acids. CDR3 sequence reads: CASTAGREETQYF. DNA for the CDR3: TGTGCCAGCACGGCGGGACGGGAAGAGACCCAGTACTTC.

The rearrangement joins TRBV20-1 to TRBJ2-1; 11 positions match TRBD2. There are 14 residues in the CDR3. CDR1 and CDR2 (germline): DFQATT, SNEGSKA (reference sequence). Trimming took 6 bases from V and 9 from J; bases not matched to a gene: 10. CDR3 region: CSAATSGRTIEQFF. CDR3 nucleotides: TGCAGTGCAGCCACTAGCGGGAGAACTATTGAGCAGTTCTTC.

This clonotype was seen only a few times. This rearrangement joins TRBV3-1 to TRBJ1-1; 8 positions match TRBD1. CDR1 and CDR2 from the germline V gene are LGHDT and YNNKEL (reference sequence). Losses at the gene ends were 5 bases for V and 10 bases for J; bases not matched to a gene: 6. The CDR3 consists of 12 residues. CDR3 bases: TGTGCCAGCAGCAACGACAGGGGAGGAGCTTTCTTT. Protein product: CASSNDRGGAFF. The variable domain in full, completed from reference TRBV3-1 and TRBJ1-1, reads DTAVSQTPKYLVTQMGNDKSIKCEQNLGHDTMYWYKQDSKKFLKIMFSYNNKELIINETVPNRFSPKSPDKAHLNLHINSLELGDSAVYFCASSNDRGGAFFGQGTRLTVV.

By its share, this clonotype is medium-sized. CDR3 DNA sequence: TGTGCCAGCAGTTTAGCGGGAGGGTACAATGAGCAGTTCTTC. Residues: CASSLAGGYNEQFF. The chain links TRBV12-3 or TRBV12-4 to TRBJ2-1, with 7 bases identical to TRBD2. Trimming cost V 0 bases and J 4 bases; bases outside gene matches: 0. The CDR3 is 14 residues long.

The J gene is TRBJ2-3, the V gene TRBV5-1, with D perhaps matching TRBD2 (5 bases). CDR3 length equals 13 residues. Germline V CDR1 and CDR2: SGHRS, YFSETQ. Trimming pared 3 bases from V and 5 bases from J, leaving 10 bases between. The DNA for the CDR3 is TGCGCCAGCAGCTCAAAAGGACTAGATACGCAGTATTTT. As protein: CASSSKGLDTQYF. The full variable domain, completed using reference TRBV5-1 and TRBJ2-3, is KAGVTQTPRYLIKTRGQQVTLSCSPISGHRSVSWYQQTPGQGLQFLFEYFSETQRNKGNFPGRFSGRQFSNSRSEMNVSTLELGDSALYLCASSSKGLDTQYFGPGTRLTVL.

The chain links TRBV5-3 to TRBJ2-2; D is unresolved. TRBV5-3 is placed among ORFs of uncertain function. Trimming removed 0 bases from V and 1 base from J, with 7 bases in between. The CDR3 has 15 amino acids. CDR3 DNA sequence: TGTGCCAGAAGCTTGGGCAACAGGAACACCGGGGAGCTGTTTTTT. Protein sequence: CARSLGNRNTGELFF.

The CDR3 bases are TGTGCCAGCAGTGGACAGGGGGCTATCAGCACTGAAGCTTTCTTT. Amino acids: CASSGQGAISTEAFF. The chain joins TRBV6-1 to TRBJ1-1; TRBD1 aligns across 10 bases. Germline loops: CDR1 MNHNS, CDR2 SASEGT. Losses at the gene ends were 4 bases for V and 4 bases for J; bases not matched to a gene: 6. CDR3 length: 15 residues.

The chain is built from TRBV14 and TRBJ2-1, with D possibly called TRBD1 or TRBD2 (5 bases each). The germline V gene has CDR1 SGHDN and CDR2 FVKESK. Trimming removed 3 bases at V and 16 bases at J, with 13 bases between. This CDR3 is built from 11 residues. The CDR3 loop reads CASSHSRDLFF. CDR3 nucleotides: TGTGCCAGCAGCCACTCCCGGGACCTCTTCTTC.

About this clonotype itself: The final CDR3 position lacks the conserved phenylalanine or tryptophan, pointing to a likely read error. This rearrangement joins TRBV7-9 to TRBJ2-7; possibly TRBD1 for D (7 bases). V was pared by 5 bases and J by 5 bases, with 13 bases between. In germline, CDR1 is SEHNR, CDR2 FQNEAQ (reference sequence). There are 13 residues in the CDR3. CDR3 DNA sequence: TGTGCCAGCAGCACCCAGGGGGGCCACGAGCAGTACTCC. Its protein product is CASSTQGGHEQYS.

The chain links TRBV6-1 to TRBJ2-7; 7 nucleotides align to TRBD1. Germline V lookup: CDR1 MNHNS, CDR2 SASEGT. This CDR3 has 13 amino acids. With V trimmed by 7 bases and J by 3 bases, 6 bases remained unmatched. CDR3 DNA sequence: TGTGCCAGCACCCCGGGACAGAGCTACGAGCAGTACTTC. Its translation is CASTPGQSYEQYF.

The V gene is TRBV7-8, the J gene TRBJ2-7, with no clear D. This CDR3 has 15 amino acids. V lost 3 bases and J lost 0, with 12 bases in between. Germline V CDR1 and CDR2: SGHVS, FQNEAQ. CDR3 residues: CASSLYSQSSYEQYF. The CDR3 DNA reads TGTGCCAGCAGCTTGTACAGTCAGAGCTCCTACGAGCAGTACTTC.

This clonotype was picked up a small number of times. The rearrangement joins TRBV20-1 to TRBJ1-1; 8 positions match TRBD1. The CDR3 has 12 residues. Germline CDR1 DFQATT, CDR2 SNEGSKA (reference sequence). J was trimmed by 4 bases and V by 5 bases; bases with no gene match: 3. The CDR3 here is CSAQQGVTEAFF. The CDR3 DNA reads as TGCAGTGCTCAACAGGGGGTCACTGAAGCTTTCTTT.

This clonotype appeared a few times. This chain joins TRBV27 and TRBJ1-5; D not resolved. The CDR3 loop spans 13 amino acids. Germline assignment: CDR1 MNHEY and CDR2 SMNVEV (reference sequence). V was shortened by 1 base and J by 5 bases, with 6 bases between the two germline ends. The chain's CDR3 is CASSLYSYQPQHF. The DNA for the CDR3 is TGTGCCAGCAGTTTATACAGTTATCAGCCCCAGCATTTT.

The rearrangement joins TRBV13 to TRBJ2-7; 11 nucleotides match TRBD2. V shed 4 bases and J 2 bases; nucleotides not matched to a gene: 13. The CDR3 totals 18 residues. Germline V lookup: CDR1 PRHDT, CDR2 FYEKMQ (reference sequence). CDR3: CASSSGGASGRFAYEQYF. The CDR3 DNA follows: TGTGCCAGCAGCTCAGGTGGGGCTAGCGGGAGGTTCGCCTACGAGCAGTACTTC.

Notes on this clonotype: This is likely a read error, given that the CDR3 carries no conserved phenylalanine or tryptophan at its end. The rearrangement uses TRBV10-3 and TRBJ2-3; possible D gene TRBD2, 5 bases. The V gene's germline CDR1 is ENHRY and CDR2 SYGVKD. CDR3 length equals 14 residues. CDR3: CASKGAFSTDTQYG. CDR3 nucleotides: TGTGCAAGCAAGGGAGCGTTCAGCACAGATACGCAGTATGGG.

In this sample, this clonotype turned up a few times. The V call is TRBV7-2, the J call TRBJ1-4, with 8 bases aligning to TRBD1. Germline V lookup: CDR1 SGHTA, CDR2 FQGNSA. CDR3 length: 14 amino acids. Trimming took 3 bases from V and 7 from J; bases not matched to a gene: 4. CDR3 DNA: TGTGCCAGCAGCTTGAGCAGGGGGCGTGAAAAACTGTTTTTT. This translates into CASSLSRGREKLFF.

The rearrangement uses TRBV28 and TRBJ2-7; D is unclear. This CDR3 spans 14 amino acids. Germline CDR1 MDHEN, CDR2 SYDVKM. The V end was cut by 7 bases, the J end by 8 bases, with 21 bases between. CDR3 protein: CASTRTALIGQQYF. As DNA, the CDR3 is TGTGCCAGCACCAGGACCGCCCTCATCGGCCAGCAGTACTTC.

CDR3 residues: CASSWLAGVYNEQFF. DNA of the CDR3: TGTGCCAGCAGTTGGCTAGCGGGAGTATACAATGAGCAGTTCTTC. This chain links TRBV27 with TRBJ2-1; 10 bases align to TRBD2. V was pared by 4 bases and J by 4 bases, with 4 bases of the junction left unmatched. The CDR3 spans 15 residues. Per germline, CDR1 MNHEY and CDR2 SMNVEV (reference sequence).

V is TRBV18 and J is TRBJ1-5, with 10 bases that match TRBD1. The CDR3 runs 15 residues. Unmatched junction bases numbered 1, after V lost 2 bases and J lost 3 bases. CDR1 is KGHSH and CDR2 is LQKENI in the germline V gene. CDR3 protein: CASSPDRGPNQPQHF. DNA for the CDR3: TGTGCCAGCTCACCAGACAGGGGGCCCAATCAGCCCCAGCATTTT.

This clonotype was detected a few times. The V and J genes are TRBV10-3 and TRBJ2-3, with unresolved D. The germline CDR1 and CDR2 sequences are ENHRY and SYGVKD. CDR3 length: 15 residues. Trimming took 4 bases from V and 2 from J, leaving 13 bases between them. The CDR3 nucleotides are TGTGCCATCAGTGGTCCGGCGGCGTCCACAGATACGCAGTATTTT. Amino acid sequence: CAISGPAASTDTQYF.

On this clonotype: A single base separates this from a much larger clone, so it may be a read error. The V call is TRBV9, the J call TRBJ2-1; no clear D. V was clipped by 4 bases and J by 6 bases, with 17 bases between them. This CDR3 region has 15 residues. Germline CDR1 and CDR2: SGDLS and YYNGEE. The CDR3 loop is CASSPPVGAGNEQFF. The CDR3 region has the DNA TGTGCCAGCAGCCCCCCGGTTGGTGCAGGCAATGAGCAGTTCTTC. The full variable domain, in which reference TRBV9 and TRBJ2-1 provide the parts outside the CDR3, is DSGVTQTPKHLITATGQRVTLRCSPRSGDLSVYWYQQSLDQGLQFLIQYYNGEERAKGNILERFSAQQFPDLHSELNLSSLELGDSALYFCASSPPVGAGNEQFFGPGTRLTVL.

CDR3 nucleotide sequence: TGTGCCAGCAGTTTATTCCGCGTCAGTACCTACGAGCAGTACTTC. Encoded protein: CASSLFRVSTYEQYF. This chain uses TRBV12-3 or TRBV12-4 with TRBJ2-7; D remains ambiguous. The CDR3 is 15 amino acids. Deletions cut 2 bases from V and 2 bases from J, with 13 bases between.

There are a few counts of this clonotype. The gene calls are TRBV29-1 and TRBJ2-3; D gene ambiguous. The germline V gene has CDR1 SQVTM and CDR2 ANQGSEA. V was pared by 4 bases and J by 6 bases, with 14 bases between. This CDR3 has 13 residues. CDR3 coding DNA: TGCAGCGTTGGTTTGAATACGGTGGATACGCAGTATTTT. Translating gives CSVGLNTVDTQYF.

A few counts support this clonotype. The V and J genes are TRBV12-3 or TRBV12-4 and TRBJ2-3, with TRBD2 identical over 13 bases. V shed 6 bases, J shed 4 bases, and the junction held 7 bases outside the gene matches. This CDR3 comprises 16 residues. The CDR3, as DNA: TGTGCCAGCAGGGCAACTAGCGGGAGGGCCCCAGATACGCAGTATTTT. Its translation is CASRATSGRAPDTQYF.

This clonotype was observed a handful of times. The rearrangement joins TRBV28 to TRBJ1-1; 7 positions match TRBD1. The CDR3 has 17 residues. CDR1 and CDR2 from the germline V gene are MDHEN and SYDVKM. V lost 2 bases to trimming and J lost 5 bases; unmatched junction nucleotides: 14. CDR3 DNA sequence: TGTGCCAGCAGTTTAAGGGGGCAGGGACCTTCAATGACTGAAGCTTTCTTT. Encoded protein: CASSLRGQGPSMTEAFF.

This chain connects TRBV27 to TRBJ2-2; D not certain. The V end lost 7 bases, the J end lost 1 base, and 10 bases lay between the germline ends. In germline, CDR1 is MNHEY, CDR2 SMNVEV (reference sequence). The CDR3 is 14 residues long. CDR3 protein: CASTLGLNTGELFF. The DNA for the CDR3 is TGTGCCAGCACCCTGGGGTTGAACACCGGGGAGCTGTTTTTT.

This clonotype was seen a handful of times. The gene calls are TRBV24-1 and TRBJ2-3; D call uncertain. Per the germline V gene, CDR1 is KGHDR and CDR2 is SFDVKD. V was trimmed by 5 bases and J by 2 bases, leaving 16 bases between them. The CDR3 totals 16 residues. The CDR3 sequence is CATSGPRQRATDTQYF. The CDR3 DNA reads TGTGCCACCAGTGGCCCTCGGCAGCGAGCCACAGATACGCAGTATTTT.

The chain uses TRBV15 and TRBJ1-4, with 9 bases that match TRBD1. The CDR3 loop spans 20 amino acids. Germline values: CDR1 LNHNV, CDR2 YYDKDF (reference sequence). V was clipped by 0 bases and J by 0 bases; unmatched bases: 11. The CDR3 nucleotides are TGTGCCACCAGCAGAGATCAGGCGATCCGGGACAGGGCAACTAATGAAAAACTGTTTTTT. This gives the protein CATSRDQAIRDRATNEKLFF.